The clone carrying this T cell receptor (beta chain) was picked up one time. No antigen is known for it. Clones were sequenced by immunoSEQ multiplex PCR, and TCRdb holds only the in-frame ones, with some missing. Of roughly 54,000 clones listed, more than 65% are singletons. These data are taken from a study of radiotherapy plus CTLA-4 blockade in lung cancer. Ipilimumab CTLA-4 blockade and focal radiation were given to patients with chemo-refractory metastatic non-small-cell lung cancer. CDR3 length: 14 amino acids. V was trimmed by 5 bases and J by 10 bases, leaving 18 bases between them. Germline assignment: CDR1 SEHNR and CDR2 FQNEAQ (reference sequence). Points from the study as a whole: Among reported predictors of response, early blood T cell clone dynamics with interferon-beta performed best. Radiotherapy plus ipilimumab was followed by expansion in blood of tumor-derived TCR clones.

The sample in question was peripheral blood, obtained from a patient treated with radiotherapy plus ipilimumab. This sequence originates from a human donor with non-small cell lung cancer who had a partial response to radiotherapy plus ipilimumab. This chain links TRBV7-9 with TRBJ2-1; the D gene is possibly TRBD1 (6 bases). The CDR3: CASSPPNREPEQFF. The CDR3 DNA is TGTGCCAGCAGCCCGCCAAACAGGGAACCCGAGCAGTTCTTC. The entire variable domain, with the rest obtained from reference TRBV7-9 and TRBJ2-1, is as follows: DTGVSQNPRHKITKRGQNVTFRCDPISEHNRLYWYRQTLGQGPEFLTYFQNEAQLEKSRLLSDRFSAERPKGSFSTLEIQRTEQGDSAMYLCASSPPNREPEQFFGPGTRLTVL.